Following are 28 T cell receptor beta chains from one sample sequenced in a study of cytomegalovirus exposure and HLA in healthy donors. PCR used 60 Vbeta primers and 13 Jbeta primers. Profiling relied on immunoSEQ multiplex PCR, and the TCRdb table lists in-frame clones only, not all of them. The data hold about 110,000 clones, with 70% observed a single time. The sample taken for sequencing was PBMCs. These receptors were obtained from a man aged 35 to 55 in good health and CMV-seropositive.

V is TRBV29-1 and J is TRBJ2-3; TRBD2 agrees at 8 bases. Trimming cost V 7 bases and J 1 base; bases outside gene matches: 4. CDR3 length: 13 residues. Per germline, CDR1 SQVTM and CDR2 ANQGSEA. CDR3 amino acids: CSGLAGGTDTQYF. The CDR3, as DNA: TGCAGCGGGCTAGCGGGCGGCACAGATACGCAGTATTTT.

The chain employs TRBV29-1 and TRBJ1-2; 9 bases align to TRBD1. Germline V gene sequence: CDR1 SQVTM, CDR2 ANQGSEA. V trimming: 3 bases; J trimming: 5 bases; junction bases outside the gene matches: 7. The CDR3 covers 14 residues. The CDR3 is CSVDPGTGNYGYTF. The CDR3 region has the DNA TGCAGCGTTGACCCCGGGACAGGGAATTATGGCTACACCTTC.

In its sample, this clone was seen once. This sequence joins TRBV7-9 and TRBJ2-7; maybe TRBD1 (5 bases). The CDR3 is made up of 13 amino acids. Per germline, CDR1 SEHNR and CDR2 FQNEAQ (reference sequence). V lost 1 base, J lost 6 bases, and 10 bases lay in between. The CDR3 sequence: CASSLDSGREQYF. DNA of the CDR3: TGTGCCAGCAGCTTAGACTCAGGGCGCGAGCAGTACTTC. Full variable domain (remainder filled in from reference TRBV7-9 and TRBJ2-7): DTGVSQNPRHKITKRGQNVTFRCDPISEHNRLYWYRQTLGQGPEFLTYFQNEAQLEKSRLLSDRFSAERPKGSFSTLEIQRTEQGDSAMYLCASSLDSGREQYFGPGTRLTVT.

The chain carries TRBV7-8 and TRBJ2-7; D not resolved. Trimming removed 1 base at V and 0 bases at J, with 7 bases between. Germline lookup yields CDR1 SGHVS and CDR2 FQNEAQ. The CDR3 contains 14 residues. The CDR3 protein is CASSLVTASYEQYF. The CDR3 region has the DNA TGTGCCAGCAGCTTAGTCACTGCCTCCTACGAGCAGTACTTC.

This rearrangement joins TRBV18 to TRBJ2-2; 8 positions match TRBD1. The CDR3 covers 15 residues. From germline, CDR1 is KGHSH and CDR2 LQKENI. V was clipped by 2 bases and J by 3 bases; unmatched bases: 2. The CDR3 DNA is TGTGCCAGCTCACCATTACAGGGGGACACCGGGGAGCTGTTTTTT. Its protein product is CASSPLQGDTGELFF.

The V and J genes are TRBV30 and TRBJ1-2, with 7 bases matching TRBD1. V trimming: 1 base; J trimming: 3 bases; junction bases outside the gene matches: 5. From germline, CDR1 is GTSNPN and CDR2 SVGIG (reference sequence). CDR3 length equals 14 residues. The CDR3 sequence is CAWSALQGHYGYTF. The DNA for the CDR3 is TGTGCCTGGAGTGCGCTACAGGGGCACTATGGCTACACCTTC.

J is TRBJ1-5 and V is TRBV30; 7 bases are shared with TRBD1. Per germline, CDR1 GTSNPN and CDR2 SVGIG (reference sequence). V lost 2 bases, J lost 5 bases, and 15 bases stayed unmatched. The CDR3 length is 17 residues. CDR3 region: CAWSPAEWRGGDQPQHF. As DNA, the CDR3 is TGTGCCTGGAGTCCGGCCGAGTGGAGAGGGGGCGATCAGCCCCAGCATTTT.

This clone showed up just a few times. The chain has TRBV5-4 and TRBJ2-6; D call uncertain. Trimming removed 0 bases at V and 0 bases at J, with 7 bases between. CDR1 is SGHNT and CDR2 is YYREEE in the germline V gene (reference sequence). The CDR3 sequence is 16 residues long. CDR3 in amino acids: CASSLVTISGANVLTF. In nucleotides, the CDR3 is TGTGCCAGCAGCTTGGTCACAATCTCTGGGGCCAACGTCCTGACTTTC. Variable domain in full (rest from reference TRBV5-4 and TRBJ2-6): ETGVTQSPTHLIKTRGQQVTLRCSSQSGHNTVSWYQQALGQGPQFIFQYYREEENGRGNFPPRFSGLQFPNYSSELNVNALELDDSALYLCASSLVTISGANVLTFGAGSRLTVL.

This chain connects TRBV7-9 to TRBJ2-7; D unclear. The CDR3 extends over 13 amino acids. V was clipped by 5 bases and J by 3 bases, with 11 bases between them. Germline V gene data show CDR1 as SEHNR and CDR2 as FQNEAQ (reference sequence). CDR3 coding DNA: TGTGCCAGCAGCCTGGGTGGCGACTACGAGCAGTACGTC. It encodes CASSLGGDYEQYV.

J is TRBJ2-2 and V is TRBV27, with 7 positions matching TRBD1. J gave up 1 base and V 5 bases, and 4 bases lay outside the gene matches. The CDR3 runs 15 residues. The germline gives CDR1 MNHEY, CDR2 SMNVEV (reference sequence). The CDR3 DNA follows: TGTGCCAGCAGTGCCGGGACAGAGAACACCGGGGAGCTGTTTTTT. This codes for CASSAGTENTGELFF.

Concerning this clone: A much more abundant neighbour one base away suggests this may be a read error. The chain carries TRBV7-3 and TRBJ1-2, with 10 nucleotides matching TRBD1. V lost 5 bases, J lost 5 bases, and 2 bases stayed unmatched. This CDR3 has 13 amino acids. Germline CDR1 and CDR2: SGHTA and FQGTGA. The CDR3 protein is CASSPGQGYGYTF. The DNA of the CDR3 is TGTGCCAGCAGCCCGGGACAGGGGTATGGCTACACCTTC.

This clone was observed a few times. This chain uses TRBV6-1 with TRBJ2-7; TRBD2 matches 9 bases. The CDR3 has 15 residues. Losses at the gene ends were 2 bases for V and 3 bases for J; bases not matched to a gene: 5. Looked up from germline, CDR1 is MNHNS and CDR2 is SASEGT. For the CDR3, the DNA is TGTGCCAGCAGTGAACCAGCGGGAGGAATCTACGAGCAGTACTTC. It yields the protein CASSEPAGGIYEQYF.

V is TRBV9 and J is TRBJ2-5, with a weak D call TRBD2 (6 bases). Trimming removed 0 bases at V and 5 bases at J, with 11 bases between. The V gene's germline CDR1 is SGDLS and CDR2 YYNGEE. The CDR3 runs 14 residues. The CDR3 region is CASSVEGLAETQYF. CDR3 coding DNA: TGTGCCAGCAGCGTAGAGGGTCTAGCGGAGACCCAGTACTTC.

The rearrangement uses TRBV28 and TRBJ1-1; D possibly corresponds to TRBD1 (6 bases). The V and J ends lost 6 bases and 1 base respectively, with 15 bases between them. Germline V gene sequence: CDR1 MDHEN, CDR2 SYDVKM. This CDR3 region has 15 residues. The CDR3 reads CASSKRGWGNTEAFF. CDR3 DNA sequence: TGTGCCAGCAGCAAAAGGGGGTGGGGGAACACTGAAGCTTTCTTT. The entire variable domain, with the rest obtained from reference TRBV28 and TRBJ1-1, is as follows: DVKVTQSSRYLVKRTGEKVFLECVQDMDHENMFWYRQDPGLGLRLIYFSYDVKMKEKGDIPEGYSVSREKKERFSLILESASTNQTSMYLCASSKRGWGNTEAFFGQGTRLTVV.

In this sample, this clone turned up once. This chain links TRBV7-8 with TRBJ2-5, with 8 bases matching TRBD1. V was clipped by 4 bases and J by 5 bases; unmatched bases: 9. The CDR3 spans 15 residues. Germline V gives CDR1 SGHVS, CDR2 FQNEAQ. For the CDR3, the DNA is TGTGCCAGCAGCTCCGAAGAGACAGGGGCGGAGACCCAGTACTTC. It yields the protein CASSSEETGAETQYF.

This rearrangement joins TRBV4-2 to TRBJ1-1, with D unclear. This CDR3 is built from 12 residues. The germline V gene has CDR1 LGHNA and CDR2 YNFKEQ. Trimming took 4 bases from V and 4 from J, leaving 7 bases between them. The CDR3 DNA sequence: TGTGCCAGCAGCCTCACAGCCACTGAAGCTTTCTTT. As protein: CASSLTATEAFF.

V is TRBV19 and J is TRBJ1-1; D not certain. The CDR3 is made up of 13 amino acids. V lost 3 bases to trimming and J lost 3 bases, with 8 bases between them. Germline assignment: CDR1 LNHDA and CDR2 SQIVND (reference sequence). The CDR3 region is CASSIYLDTEAFF. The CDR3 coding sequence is TGTGCCAGTAGTATTTACTTGGACACTGAAGCTTTCTTT.

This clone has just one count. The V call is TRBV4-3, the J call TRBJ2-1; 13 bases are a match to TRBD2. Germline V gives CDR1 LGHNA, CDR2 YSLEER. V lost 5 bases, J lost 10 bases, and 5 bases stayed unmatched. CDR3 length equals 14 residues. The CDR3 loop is CASSTGLAGWEQFF. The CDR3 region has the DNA TGCGCCAGCAGCACGGGACTAGCGGGATGGGAGCAGTTCTTC.

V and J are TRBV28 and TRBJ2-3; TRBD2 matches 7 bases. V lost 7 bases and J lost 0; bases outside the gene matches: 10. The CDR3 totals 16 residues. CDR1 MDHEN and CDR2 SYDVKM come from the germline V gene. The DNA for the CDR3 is TGTGCCAGCATCCAATTGGGGGGAGGGAGCACAGATACGCAGTATTTT. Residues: CASIQLGGGSTDTQYF.

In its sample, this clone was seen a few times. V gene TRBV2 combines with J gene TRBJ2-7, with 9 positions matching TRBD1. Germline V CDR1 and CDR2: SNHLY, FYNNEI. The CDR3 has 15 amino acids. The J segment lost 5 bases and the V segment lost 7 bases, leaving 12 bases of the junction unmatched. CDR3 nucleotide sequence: TGTGCCAGCAAAGAAATTGGGACAGGGTCCCACGAGCAGTACGTC. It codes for CASKEIGTGSHEQYV.

The CDR3 reads CASPGLANQETQYF. The CDR3 DNA reads TGTGCCAGCCCAGGACTAGCGAATCAAGAGACCCAGTACTTC. V and J are TRBV2 and TRBJ2-5; 9 positions agree with TRBD2. Germline V gene lookup returns CDR1 SNHLY and CDR2 FYNNEI. The CDR3 spans 14 residues. With 8 bases clipped from V and 2 bases from J, the junction kept 6 bases outside the gene matches.

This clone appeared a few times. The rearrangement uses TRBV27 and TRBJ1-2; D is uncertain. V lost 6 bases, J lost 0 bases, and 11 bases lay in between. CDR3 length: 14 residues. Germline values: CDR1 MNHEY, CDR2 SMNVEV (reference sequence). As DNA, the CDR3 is TGTGCCAGCAGACGAACACGATCTAACTATGGCTACACCTTC. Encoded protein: CASRRTRSNYGYTF.

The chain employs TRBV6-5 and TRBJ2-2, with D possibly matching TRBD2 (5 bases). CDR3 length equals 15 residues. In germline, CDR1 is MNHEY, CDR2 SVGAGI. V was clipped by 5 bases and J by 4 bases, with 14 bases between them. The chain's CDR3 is CASSRPGGFTGELFF. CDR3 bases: TGTGCCAGCAGTCGCCCGGGCGGGTTCACCGGGGAGCTGTTTTTT.

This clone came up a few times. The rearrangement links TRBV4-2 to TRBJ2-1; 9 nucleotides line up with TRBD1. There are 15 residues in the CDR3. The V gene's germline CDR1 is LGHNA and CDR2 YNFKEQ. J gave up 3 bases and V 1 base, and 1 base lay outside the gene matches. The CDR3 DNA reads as TGTGCCAGCAGCCAAGTGACAGGGGGCTACAATGAGCAGTTCTTC. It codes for CASSQVTGGYNEQFF.

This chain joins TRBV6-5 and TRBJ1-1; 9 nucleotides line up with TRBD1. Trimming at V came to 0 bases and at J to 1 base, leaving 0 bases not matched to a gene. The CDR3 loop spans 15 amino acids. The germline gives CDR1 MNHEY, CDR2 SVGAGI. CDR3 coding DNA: TGTGCCAGCAGTTACTCGGACAGGGGGAACACTGAAGCTTTCTTT. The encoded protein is CASSYSDRGNTEAFF.

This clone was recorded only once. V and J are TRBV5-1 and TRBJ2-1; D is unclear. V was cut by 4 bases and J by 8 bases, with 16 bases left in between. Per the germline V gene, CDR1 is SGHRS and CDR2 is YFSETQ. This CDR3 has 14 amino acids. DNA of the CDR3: TGCGCCAGCAGCCCGCCTACCTCAGGTGATGAGCAGTTCTTC. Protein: CASSPPTSGDEQFF.

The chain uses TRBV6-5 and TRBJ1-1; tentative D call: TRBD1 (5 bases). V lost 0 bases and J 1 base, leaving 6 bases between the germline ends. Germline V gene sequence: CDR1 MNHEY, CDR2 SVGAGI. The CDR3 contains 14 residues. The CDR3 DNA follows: TGTGCCAGCAGTTACTCTCAGGGGAACACTGAAGCTTTCTTT. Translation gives CASSYSQGNTEAFF.

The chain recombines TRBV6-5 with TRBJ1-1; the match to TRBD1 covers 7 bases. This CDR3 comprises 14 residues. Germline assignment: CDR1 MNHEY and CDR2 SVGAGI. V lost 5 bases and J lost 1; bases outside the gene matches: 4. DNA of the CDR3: TGTGCCAGCAGTCGAGGGGGCGAGAACACTGAAGCTTTCTTT. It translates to CASSRGGENTEAFF.